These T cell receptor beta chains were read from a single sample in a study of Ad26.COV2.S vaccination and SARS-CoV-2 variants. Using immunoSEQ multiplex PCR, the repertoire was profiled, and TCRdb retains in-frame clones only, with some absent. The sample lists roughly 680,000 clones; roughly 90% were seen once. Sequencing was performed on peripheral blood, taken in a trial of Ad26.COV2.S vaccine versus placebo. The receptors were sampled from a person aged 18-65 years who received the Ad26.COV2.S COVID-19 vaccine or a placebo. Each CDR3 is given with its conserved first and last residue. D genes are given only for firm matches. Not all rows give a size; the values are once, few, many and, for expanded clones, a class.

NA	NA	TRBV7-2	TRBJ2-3	CASSLAYTDTQYF	TGTGCCAGCAGCTTGGCCTACACAGATACGCAGTATTTT
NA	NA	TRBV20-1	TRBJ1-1	CSASRSGEAFF	TGCAGTGCTAGTAGGTCGGGGGAAGCTTTCTTT
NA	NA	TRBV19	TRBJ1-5	CATRQDGAYSNQPQHF	TGTGCCACCCGACAGGACGGGGCCTATAGCAATCAGCCCCAGCATTTT
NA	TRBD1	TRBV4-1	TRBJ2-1	CASSHPTGTGDPNEQFF	TGCGCCAGCAGCCACCCTACCGGGACAGGGGATCCCAATGAGCAGTTCTTC
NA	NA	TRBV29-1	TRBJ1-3	CSVKTGNTIYF	TGCAGCGTTAAGACTGGAAACACCATATATTTT
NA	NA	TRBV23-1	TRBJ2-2	CASSPTRSAKKNTGELFF	TGCGCCAGCAGTCCCACTCGATCCGCCAAAAAGAACACCGGGGAGCTGTTTTTT
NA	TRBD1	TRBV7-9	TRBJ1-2	CASSLVPTGGKGYGYTF	TGTGCCAGCAGCTTAGTTCCGACAGGGGGCAAGGGTTATGGCTACACCTTC
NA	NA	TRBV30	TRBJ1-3	CAWNRVGSGNTIYF	TGTGCCTGGAATAGGGTCGGCTCTGGAAACACCATATATTTT
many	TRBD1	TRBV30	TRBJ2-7	CAWSAAGQGSDEQYF	TGTGCCTGGAGTGCCGCCGGACAGGGGTCGGACGAGCAGTACTTC
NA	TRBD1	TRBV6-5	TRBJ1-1	CASSYSSGGRNTEAFF	TGTGCCAGCAGTTACTCGTCAGGGGGGAGGAACACTGAAGCTTTCTTT
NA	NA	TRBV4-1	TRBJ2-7	CASSQDGPMSSYEQYF	TGCGCCAGCAGCCAAGATGGGCCGATGAGCTCCTACGAGCAGTACTTC
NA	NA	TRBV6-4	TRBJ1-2	CASSDQVAGPFRGYTF	TGTGCCAGCAGTGACCAAGTTGCAGGTCCCTTCCGCGGCTACACCTTC
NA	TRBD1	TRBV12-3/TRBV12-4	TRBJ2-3	CASSYTGDTQYF	TGTGCCAGCAGTTATACAGGGGACACGCAGTATTTT
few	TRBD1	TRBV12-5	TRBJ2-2	CASGPRGPGELFF	TGTGCTAGTGGTCCCAGGGGGCCCGGGGAGCTGTTTTTT
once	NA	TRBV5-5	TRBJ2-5	CASSLDTGQPQETQYF	TGTGCCAGCAGCTTAGATACCGGACAGCCCCAAGAGACCCAGTACTTC
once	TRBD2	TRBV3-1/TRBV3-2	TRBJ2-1	CASSQFSSGPYNEQFF	TGTGCCAGCAGCCAATTTTCTAGCGGCCCCTACAATGAGCAGTTCTTC
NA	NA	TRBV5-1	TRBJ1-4	CASSLTGLNEKLFF	TGCGCCAGCAGCTTGACAGGTCTAAATGAAAAACTGTTTTTT
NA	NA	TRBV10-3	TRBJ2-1	CAISESNGNEQFF	TGTGCCATCAGTGAGTCGAATGGCAATGAGCAGTTCTTC
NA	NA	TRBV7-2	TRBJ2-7	CASSLGEAQAYEQYF	TGTGCCAGCAGCTTAGGGGAGGCGCAGGCCTACGAGCAGTACTTC
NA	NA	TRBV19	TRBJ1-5	CASSIDRGDQPQHF	TGTGCCAGTAGTATAGACAGGGGCGATCAGCCCCAGCATTTT
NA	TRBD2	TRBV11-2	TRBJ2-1	CASSLDRGDYSYNEQFF	TGTGCCAGCAGCTTAGATCGGGGGGACTATTCCTACAATGAGCAGTTCTTC
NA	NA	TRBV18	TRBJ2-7	CASSLGAHEQYF	TGTGCCAGCTCTCTAGGGGCCCACGAGCAGTACTTC
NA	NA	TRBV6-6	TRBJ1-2	CASSAGEGYTF	TGTGCCAGCAGTGCAGGGGAAGGCTACACCTTC
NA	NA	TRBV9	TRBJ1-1	CASSVVGGPMNTEAFF	TGTGCCAGCAGCGTAGTGGGAGGACCAATGAACACTGAAGCTTTCTTT
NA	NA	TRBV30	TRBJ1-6	CAWSVVSNNSPLHF	TGTGCCTGGAGTGTGGTCAGCAATAATTCACCCCTCCACTTT
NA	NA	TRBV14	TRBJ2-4	CASSQGGLGTHF	TGTGCCAGCAGCCAAGGCGGATTAGGGACCCACTTC
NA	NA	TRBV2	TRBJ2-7	CASRSLGQGISEQYF	TGTGCCAGCAGATCCCTCGGGCAGGGGATTTCCGAGCAGTACTTC
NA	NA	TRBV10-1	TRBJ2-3	CASRGTDTQYF	TGCGCCAGCAGAGGCACAGATACGCAGTATTTT